The 15 T cell receptor beta chains below come from one sample, sequenced in a study of response to subunit inactivated influenza vaccine. MiXCR, applied by TCRdb to the RT-PCR reads, yields one record per CDR3 protein. The table lists about 780,000 distinct CDR3 sequences, roughly 18% of them singletons. Sequencing was performed on PBMCs from blood, taken about 5 days after vaccination. The receptor source for this set is a middle-aged man who received an inactivated influenza vaccine.

The chain uses TRBV5-1 and TRBJ2-7, with 10 bases aligning to TRBD2. This CDR3 has 16 amino acids. J lost 2 bases, V lost 7 bases, and 12 bases had no gene match. Germline loops: CDR1 SGHRS, CDR2 YFSETQ. The CDR3, as DNA: TGCGCCAGCGCCAGGTCTAGCGGGAGTCTGGCCTACGAGCAGTACTTC. It specifies CASARSSGSLAYEQYF.

This clonotype was seen only a few times. V and J are TRBV6-1 and TRBJ1-1; TRBD1 aligns across 9 bases. J gave up 2 bases and V 6 bases, and 10 bases lay outside the gene matches. Germline V gene lookup returns CDR1 MNHNS and CDR2 SASEGT. This CDR3 has 16 residues. The CDR3: CASSRLPGQGNTEAFF. CDR3 nucleotide sequence: TGTGCCAGCAGCCGTCTACCGGGACAGGGAAACACTGAAGCTTTCTTT.

This clonotype has only a few counts. V is TRBV4-3 and J is TRBJ2-3; 9 bases map to TRBD2. Germline CDR1 is LGHNA and CDR2 is YSLEER. CDR3 length: 17 residues. V was clipped by 0 bases and J by 3 bases; unmatched bases: 7. This chain's CDR3 is CASSQDISGGETDTQYF. The DNA of the CDR3 is TGCGCCAGCAGCCAAGATATTAGCGGGGGAGAGACAGATACGCAGTATTTT.

This clonotype was recorded a few times. The chain is built from TRBV6-2 or TRBV6-3 and TRBJ1-2, with TRBD1 identical over 9 bases. The CDR3 is 13 amino acids. Trimming took 8 bases from V and 2 from J; bases not matched to a gene: 3. From germline, CDR1 is MNHEY and CDR2 SVGEGT. The CDR3 DNA sequence: TGTGCCAGCGACAGGGGGGGCAACTATGGCTACACCTTC. Translated: CASDRGGNYGYTF.

This clonotype was seen at least ten times. V usage is TRBV27 and J usage is TRBJ1-5; D is unresolved. Germline CDR1 MNHEY, CDR2 SMNVEV (reference sequence). The CDR3 has 13 amino acids. The V end was cut by 5 bases, the J end by 5 bases, with 10 bases between. Written as DNA, the CDR3 is TGTGCCAGCAGTCTCAATATGGATCAGCCCCAGCATTTT. This sequence encodes CASSLNMDQPQHF.

This sequence joins TRBV15 and TRBJ2-3; possible D gene TRBD1, 6 bases. The CDR3 has 14 residues. V was cut by 0 bases and J by 9 bases, with 13 bases left in between. Germline V lookup: CDR1 LNHNV, CDR2 YYDKDF (reference sequence). As DNA, the CDR3 is TGTGCCACCAGCAGAGACCGGGACACTGGGACGCAGTATTTT. Residues: CATSRDRDTGTQYF.

The chain joins TRBV20-1 to TRBJ1-1, with 7 bases lining up with TRBD1. Germline V gene lookup returns CDR1 DFQATT and CDR2 SNEGSKA (reference sequence). The CDR3 runs to 14 residues. J was trimmed by 1 base and V by 3 bases; bases with no gene match: 5. The CDR3 is CSARKTGRNTEAFF. The CDR3 nucleotides are TGCAGTGCTAGGAAGACAGGGAGGAACACTGAAGCTTTCTTT.

The rearrangement links TRBV24-1 to TRBJ2-3, with D tentatively TRBD1 (5 bases). Germline CDR1 is KGHDR and CDR2 is SFDVKD. The CDR3 is 18 amino acids. Trimming cost V 5 bases and J 2 bases, with 22 bases left between them. The CDR3 region has the DNA TGTGCCACCAGTGCACCCCCCGGAATGGGGCCCCCCACAGATACGCAGTATTTT. It translates to CATSAPPGMGPPTDTQYF.

The gene calls are TRBV6-1 and TRBJ2-7; 11 bases fit TRBD1. V was pared by 0 bases and J by 8 bases, with 6 bases of the junction left unmatched. This CDR3 contains 15 residues. The germline gives CDR1 MNHNS, CDR2 SASEGT. The DNA of the CDR3 is TGTGCCAGCAGTGAAGCGGCCGGGACAGGGGGTCAGCAGTACTTC. Protein: CASSEAAGTGGQQYF.

This clonotype was recorded a few times. This chain's CDR3 is CASSFGQTHEQYF. CDR3 nucleotide sequence: TGTGCCAGCAGTTTTGGACAGACCCACGAGCAGTACTTC. This rearrangement joins TRBV12-3 or TRBV12-4 to TRBJ2-7; a possible D gene is TRBD1 (6 bases). The CDR3 length is 13 residues. With 3 bases removed from V and 5 bases from J, the gap between germline ends came to 11 bases.

The V gene is TRBV4-3, the J gene TRBJ1-2; the D gene is possibly TRBD1 (5 bases). From germline, CDR1 is LGHNA and CDR2 YSLEER. This CDR3 is built from 15 residues. The V gene lost 1 base and the J gene lost 3 bases, with 12 bases spanning the gap. This CDR3 is CASSQGPGIDYGYTF. CDR3 DNA sequence: TGCGCCAGCAGCCAAGGCCCAGGGATTGACTATGGCTACACCTTC.

This clonotype was observed a handful of times. This rearrangement joins TRBV10-3 to TRBJ2-1; 10 bases match TRBD1. V gave up 2 bases and J gave up 5 bases; unmatched junction bases: 0. This CDR3 contains 14 residues. Germline values: CDR1 ENHRY, CDR2 SYGVKD. The CDR3 DNA reads as TGTGCCATCAGTGAGGGACAGGGGGACAATGAGCAGTTCTTC. As protein: CAISEGQGDNEQFF.

This clonotype was recorded a few times. This rearrangement joins TRBV5-4 to TRBJ1-1, with D tentatively TRBD1 (5 bases). The CDR3 is 15 residues long. V lost 2 bases, J lost 0 bases, and 11 bases lay in between. The germline V gene encodes CDR1 SGHNT and CDR2 YYREEE (reference sequence). CDR3 amino acids: CASSLGEGLNTEAFF. CDR3 coding DNA: TGTGCCAGCAGCTTAGGAGAGGGGTTGAACACTGAAGCTTTCTTT.

This chain connects TRBV28 to TRBJ2-1; 10 bases are shared with TRBD1. The CDR3 is 17 amino acids. Trimming removed 6 bases from V and 4 bases from J; junction bases left unmatched: 12. CDR1 and CDR2 from the germline V gene are MDHEN and SYDVKM. Here the CDR3 DNA reads TGTGCCAGCAGCCTTCCCCTCCGGGACAGGGGTTACAATGAGCAGTTCTTC. Protein product: CASSLPLRDRGYNEQFF.

This clonotype has just a few counts. The chain carries TRBV5-6 and TRBJ2-3; TRBD2 matches 7 bases. V lost 3 bases, J lost 9 bases, and 16 bases stayed unmatched. Per germline, CDR1 SGHDT and CDR2 YYEEEE. The CDR3 length is 16 residues. In DNA form, the CDR3 reads TGTGCCAGCAGCTCCTTAGCGGGTACCGTCACTAGGACGCAGTATTTT. It translates to CASSSLAGTVTRTQYF. The full variable domain, its missing parts supplied by reference TRBV5-6 and TRBJ2-3, is DAGVTQSPTHLIKTRGQQVTLRCSPKSGHDTVSWYQQALGQGPQFIFQYYEEEERQRGNFPDRFSGHQFPNYSSELNVNALLLGDSALYLCASSSLAGTVTRTQYFGPGTRLTVL.